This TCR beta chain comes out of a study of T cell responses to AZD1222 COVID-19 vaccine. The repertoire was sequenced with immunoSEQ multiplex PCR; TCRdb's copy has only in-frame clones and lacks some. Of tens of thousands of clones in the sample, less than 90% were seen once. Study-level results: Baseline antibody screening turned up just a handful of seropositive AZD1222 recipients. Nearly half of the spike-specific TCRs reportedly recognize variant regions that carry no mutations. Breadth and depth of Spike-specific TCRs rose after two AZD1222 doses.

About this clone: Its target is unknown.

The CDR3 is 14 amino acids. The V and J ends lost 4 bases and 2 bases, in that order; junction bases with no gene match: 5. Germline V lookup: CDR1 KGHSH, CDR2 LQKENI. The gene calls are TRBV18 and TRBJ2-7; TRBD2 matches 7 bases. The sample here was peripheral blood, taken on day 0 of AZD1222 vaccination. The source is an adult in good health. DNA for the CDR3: TGTGCCAGCTCACAGGGGAGGGATACCTACGAGCAGTACTTC. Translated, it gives CASSQGRDTYEQYF.